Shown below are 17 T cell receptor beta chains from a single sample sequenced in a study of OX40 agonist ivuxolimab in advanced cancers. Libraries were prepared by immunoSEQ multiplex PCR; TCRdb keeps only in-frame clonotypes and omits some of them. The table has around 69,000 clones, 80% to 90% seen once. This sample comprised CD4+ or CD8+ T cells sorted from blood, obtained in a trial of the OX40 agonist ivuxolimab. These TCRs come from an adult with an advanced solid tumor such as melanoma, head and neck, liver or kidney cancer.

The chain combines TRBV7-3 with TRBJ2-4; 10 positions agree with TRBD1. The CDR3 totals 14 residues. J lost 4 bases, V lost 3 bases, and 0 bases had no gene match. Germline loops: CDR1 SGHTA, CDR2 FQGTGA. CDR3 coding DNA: TGTGCCAGCAGCTTGGACAGGGGGAAAAACATTCAGTACTTC. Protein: CASSLDRGKNIQYF.

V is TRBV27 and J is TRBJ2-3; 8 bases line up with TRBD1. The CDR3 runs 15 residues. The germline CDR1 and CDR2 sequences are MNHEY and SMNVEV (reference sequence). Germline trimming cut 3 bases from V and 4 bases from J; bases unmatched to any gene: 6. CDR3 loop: CASSFAGGSADTQYF. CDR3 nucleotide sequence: TGTGCCAGCAGTTTTGCAGGGGGCAGCGCAGATACGCAGTATTTT.

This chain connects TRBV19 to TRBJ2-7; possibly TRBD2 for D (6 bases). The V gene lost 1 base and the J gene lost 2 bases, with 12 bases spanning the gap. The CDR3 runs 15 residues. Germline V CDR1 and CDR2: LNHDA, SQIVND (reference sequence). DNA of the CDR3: TGTGCCAGTAGTATAGTTCGGGGGACCCCCTACGAGCAGTACTTC. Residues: CASSIVRGTPYEQYF.

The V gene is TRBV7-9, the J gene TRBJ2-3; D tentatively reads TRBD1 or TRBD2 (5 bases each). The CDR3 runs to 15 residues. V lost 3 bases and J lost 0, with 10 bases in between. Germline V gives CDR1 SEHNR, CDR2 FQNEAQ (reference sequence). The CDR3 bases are TGTGCCAGCAGCTTCGGGGCGGATAGCACAGATACGCAGTATTTT. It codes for CASSFGADSTDTQYF. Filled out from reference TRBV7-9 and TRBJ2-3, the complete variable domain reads DTGVSQNPRHKITKRGQNVTFRCDPISEHNRLYWYRQTLGQGPEFLTYFQNEAQLEKSRLLSDRFSAERPKGSFSTLEIQRTEQGDSAMYLCASSFGADSTDTQYFGPGTRLTVL.

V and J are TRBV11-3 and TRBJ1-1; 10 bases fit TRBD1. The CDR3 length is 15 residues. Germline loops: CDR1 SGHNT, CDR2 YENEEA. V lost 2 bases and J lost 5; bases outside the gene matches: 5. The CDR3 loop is CASSLRDRGGTEAFF. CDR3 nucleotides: TGTGCCAGCAGCTTACGGGACAGGGGTGGGACTGAAGCTTTCTTT.

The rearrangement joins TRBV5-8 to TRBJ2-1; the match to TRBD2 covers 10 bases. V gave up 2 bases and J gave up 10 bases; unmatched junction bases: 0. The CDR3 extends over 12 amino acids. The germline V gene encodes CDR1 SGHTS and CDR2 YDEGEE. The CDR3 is CASSLAGGEQFF. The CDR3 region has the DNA TGTGCCAGCAGCTTAGCGGGAGGGGAGCAGTTCTTC. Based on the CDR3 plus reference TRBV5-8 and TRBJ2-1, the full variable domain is EAGVTQSPTHLIKTRGQQATLRCSPISGHTSVYWYQQALGLGLQFLLWYDEGEERNRGNFPPRFSGRQFPNYSSELNVNALELEDSALYLCASSLAGGEQFFGPGTRLTVL.

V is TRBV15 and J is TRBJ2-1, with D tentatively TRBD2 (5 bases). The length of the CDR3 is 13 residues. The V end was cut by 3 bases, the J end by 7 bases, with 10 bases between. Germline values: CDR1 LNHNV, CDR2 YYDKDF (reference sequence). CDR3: CATSSLGRNEQFF. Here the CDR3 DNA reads TGTGCCACCAGCAGTTTGGGGAGAAATGAGCAGTTCTTC.

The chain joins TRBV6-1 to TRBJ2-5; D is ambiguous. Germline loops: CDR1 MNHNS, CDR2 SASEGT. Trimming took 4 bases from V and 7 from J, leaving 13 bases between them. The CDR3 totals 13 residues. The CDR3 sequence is CASSVLGRGTQYF. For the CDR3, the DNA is TGTGCCAGCAGTGTCCTGGGCCGCGGGACCCAGTACTTC.

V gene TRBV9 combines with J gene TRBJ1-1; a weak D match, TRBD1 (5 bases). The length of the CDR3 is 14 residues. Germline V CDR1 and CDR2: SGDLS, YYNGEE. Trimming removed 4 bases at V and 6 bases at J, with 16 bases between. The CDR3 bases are TGTGCCAGCAGCAAAGGGGACCCGCCGGCTGAAGCTTTCTTT. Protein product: CASSKGDPPAEAFF. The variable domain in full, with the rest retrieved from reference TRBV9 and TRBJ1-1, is DSGVTQTPKHLITATGQRVTLRCSPRSGDLSVYWYQQSLDQGLQFLIQYYNGEERAKGNILERFSAQQFPDLHSELNLSSLELGDSALYFCASSKGDPPAEAFFGQGTRLTVV.

The CDR3, as DNA: TGTGCCAGTAGTATCGACCGGTCCGCCGGGGAGCTGTTTTTT. As protein: CASSIDRSAGELFF. The chain carries TRBV19 and TRBJ2-2; D is unclear. The germline V gene has CDR1 LNHDA and CDR2 SQIVND (reference sequence). V shed 3 bases and J shed 6 bases, with 11 bases lying between them. The CDR3 loop spans 14 amino acids.

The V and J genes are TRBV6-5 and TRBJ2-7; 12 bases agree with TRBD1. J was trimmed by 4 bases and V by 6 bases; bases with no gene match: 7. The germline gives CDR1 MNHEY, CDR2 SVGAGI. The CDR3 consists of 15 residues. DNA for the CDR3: TGTGCCAGCAGCTCCGGGACAGGGGGCCGATACGAGCAGTACTTC. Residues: CASSSGTGGRYEQYF.

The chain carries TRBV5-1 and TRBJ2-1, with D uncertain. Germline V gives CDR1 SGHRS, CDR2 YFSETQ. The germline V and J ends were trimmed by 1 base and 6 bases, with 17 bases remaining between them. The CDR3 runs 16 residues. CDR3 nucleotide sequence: TGCGCCAGCAGCTTGTTTGATGGCAATTTGGGCAATGAGCAGTTCTTC. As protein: CASSLFDGNLGNEQFF.

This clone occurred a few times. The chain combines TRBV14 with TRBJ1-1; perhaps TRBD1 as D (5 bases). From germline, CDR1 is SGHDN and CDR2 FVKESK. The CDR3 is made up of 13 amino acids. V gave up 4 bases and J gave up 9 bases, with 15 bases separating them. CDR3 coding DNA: TGTGCCAGCAGCCCGATGGTACAGGTACAAGCTTTCTTT. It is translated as CASSPMVQVQAFF.

The CDR3 loop reads CASSLEWSMNTEAFF. The CDR3 region has the DNA TGTGCCAGCAGCTTGGAGTGGAGTATGAACACTGAAGCTTTCTTT. V and J are TRBV5-6 and TRBJ1-1; D unresolved. This CDR3 spans 15 amino acids. Trimming pared 0 bases from V and 0 bases from J, leaving 9 bases between. The germline gives CDR1 SGHDT, CDR2 YYEEEE.

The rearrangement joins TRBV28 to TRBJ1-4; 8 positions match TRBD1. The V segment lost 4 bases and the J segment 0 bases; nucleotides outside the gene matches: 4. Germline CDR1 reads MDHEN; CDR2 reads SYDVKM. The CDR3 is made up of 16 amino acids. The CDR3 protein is CASSSWDRSTNEKLFF. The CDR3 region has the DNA TGTGCCAGCAGTTCATGGGACAGGTCAACTAATGAAAAACTGTTTTTT.

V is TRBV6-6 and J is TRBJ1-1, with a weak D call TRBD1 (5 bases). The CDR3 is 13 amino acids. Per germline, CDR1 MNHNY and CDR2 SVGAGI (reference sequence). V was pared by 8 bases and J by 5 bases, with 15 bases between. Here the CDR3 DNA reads TGTGCCAGCGGGACGGGCCTGCGAACTGAAGCTTTCTTT. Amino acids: CASGTGLRTEAFF.

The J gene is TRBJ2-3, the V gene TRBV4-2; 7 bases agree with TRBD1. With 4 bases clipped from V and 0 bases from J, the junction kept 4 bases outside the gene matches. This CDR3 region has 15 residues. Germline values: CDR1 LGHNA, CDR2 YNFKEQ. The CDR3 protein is CASSRQTGSTDTQYF. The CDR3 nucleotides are TGTGCCAGCAGCCGACAGACAGGGAGCACAGATACGCAGTATTTT.